This TCR beta chain emerged from a study of CD8+ T cells in alopecia areata. Extraction and reverse transcription of RNA yielded cDNA as the sequencing template. Clones were read by immunoSEQ multiplex PCR, and TCRdb kept only the in-frame ones, dropping some. The sample carries approximately 210,000 clones, about three fifths recorded once. The CDR3 length is 10 residues. Trimming stripped 2 bases from V and 6 bases from J, with 3 bases between. The germline gives CDR1 DFQATT, CDR2 SNEGSKA (reference sequence). The treatment is: oral pan-JAK inhibitor, 5-10 mg twice daily. On this clone itself: Other DNA sequences within the sample encode an identical CDR3.

The receptor's source is a human donor with alopecia areata. The V call is TRBV20-1, the J call TRBJ2-3, with D hard to call. Here the sequenced sample was CD4+ T cells sorted from blood, taken between weeks 47 and 50, from a patient treated with tofacitinib. This chain's CDR3 is CSARRDTQYF. The CDR3 nucleotides read TGCAGTGCTAGAAGGGATACGCAGTATTTT.